This TCR beta chain was identified during a study of PD-L1 blockade in urothelial cancer. The wider study: From 0 to 3 prior chemotherapy regimens had been given to the patients. Counts from blood samples showed a median of about 140,000 T cells. Researchers looked at the blood 3 weeks (second dose) and 6 weeks after treatment began. Study outcomes and limitations: Durable-benefit patients expanded tumor-associated blood clones more at 3 weeks.

The time point here: pretreatment peripheral blood. Remarks on this clone: What it binds is unknown.

Sequenced by immunoSEQ multiplex PCR; TCRdb stores in-frame clones only, minus some. This table has around 92,000 clones, roughly nine tenths appearing once. Sequenced material: PBMCs, taken around atezolizumab (anti-PD-L1) treatment. This receptor was taken from a woman of 80 years or more with urothelial cancer.

CDR3 nucleotide sequence: TGTGCCAGCAGCCCCCCGGTCCGGCAGGGGAACACTGAAGCTTTCTTT. Protein: CASSPPVRQGNTEAFF. The chain joins TRBV5-6 to TRBJ1-1; weak D call: TRBD1 (5 bases). Germline CDR1 is SGHDT and CDR2 is YYEEEE. The CDR3 is made up of 16 amino acids. Trimming stripped 4 bases from V and 1 base from J, with 17 bases between.